These 18 T cell receptor beta chains were all obtained from the same sample, sequenced in a study of cytomegalovirus exposure and HLA in healthy donors. PCR employed 60 Vbeta and 13 Jbeta primers. Assay used: immunoSEQ multiplex PCR; TCRdb lists only in-frame clones, some missing. The profile shows roughly 160,000 clones, roughly 83% of them singletons. Material for sequencing was PBMCs. Every receptor here comes from a boy younger than 10 in good health and CMV-seronegative.

The chain carries TRBV30 and TRBJ2-7, with TRBD1 as a possible D gene (5 bases). Germline V gene sequence: CDR1 GTSNPN, CDR2 SVGIG (reference sequence). The CDR3 sequence is 12 residues long. The germline V and J ends were trimmed by 0 bases and 2 bases, with 5 bases remaining between them. The CDR3 reads CAWSVQAYEQYF. CDR3 DNA sequence: TGTGCCTGGAGTGTACAGGCCTACGAGCAGTACTTC.

The chain uses TRBV28 and TRBJ2-7, with a tentative D call TRBD1 (5 bases). Germline loops: CDR1 MDHEN, CDR2 SYDVKM. V lost 10 bases and J 4 bases, leaving 17 bases between the germline ends. The CDR3 runs 13 residues. The chain's CDR3 is CATEIGADYEQYF. CDR3 in DNA: TGTGCCACCGAGATAGGGGCCGATTACGAGCAGTACTTC.

This rearrangement joins TRBV11-2 to TRBJ2-2; 11 bases match TRBD2. Germline CDR1 SGHAT, CDR2 FQNNGV. V lost 5 bases, J lost 6 bases, and 8 bases stayed unmatched. CDR3 length: 16 amino acids. CDR3 region: CASSPTSGRFAGELFF. The CDR3 DNA follows: TGTGCCAGCAGCCCCACTAGCGGGAGATTCGCCGGGGAGCTGTTTTTT.

The chain carries TRBV4-1 and TRBJ2-7, with a possible D match to TRBD2 (6 bases). CDR3 length: 14 amino acids. Germline values: CDR1 MGHRA, CDR2 YSYEKL. V was pared by 0 bases and J by 3 bases, with 9 bases between. The CDR3 DNA reads as TGCGCCAGCAGCCAAGAGGGACTTGACTACGAGCAGTACTTC. It yields the protein CASSQEGLDYEQYF.

CDR3 sequence: CAWSPPGLSDTQYF. CDR3 nucleotide sequence: TGTGCCTGGAGTCCCCCGGGACTGTCAGATACGCAGTATTTT. V and J are TRBV30 and TRBJ2-3, with D maybe TRBD2 (6 bases). The length of the CDR3 is 14 residues. V was pared by 2 bases and J by 4 bases, with 13 bases between. Germline V gene lookup returns CDR1 GTSNPN and CDR2 SVGIG (reference sequence).

The chain joins TRBV27 to TRBJ1-2; TRBD1 agrees at 9 bases. This CDR3 spans 13 amino acids. CDR1 MNHEY and CDR2 SMNVEV come from the germline V gene (reference sequence). The junction had 6 bases not matched to a gene; V was cut back by 5 bases and J by 8 bases. CDR3 nucleotides: TGTGCCAGCAGTAAACAGGGGGCGTGGGGCTACACCTTC. This gives the protein CASSKQGAWGYTF.

The rearrangement uses TRBV6-1 and TRBJ2-5; D gene ambiguous. This CDR3 contains 13 residues. With 4 bases removed from V and 5 bases from J, the gap between germline ends came to 11 bases. The germline CDR1 and CDR2 sequences are MNHNS and SASEGT. The CDR3 reads CASSVELVETQYF. The CDR3 nucleotides read TGTGCCAGCAGTGTGGAGTTAGTGGAGACCCAGTACTTC.

This chain joins TRBV13 and TRBJ2-1, with 10 bases matching TRBD2. This CDR3 spans 15 amino acids. Germline values: CDR1 PRHDT, CDR2 FYEKMQ (reference sequence). Trimming at V came to 5 bases and at J to 2 bases, leaving 3 bases not matched to a gene. The CDR3 protein is CASSIGLAAYNEQFF. The CDR3 coding sequence is TGTGCCAGCAGCATCGGACTAGCGGCCTACAATGAGCAGTTCTTC.

The rearrangement uses TRBV7-9 and TRBJ2-5, with 7 bases that match TRBD2. The germline gives CDR1 SEHNR, CDR2 FQNEAQ (reference sequence). The CDR3 totals 14 residues. V trimming: 5 bases; J trimming: 5 bases; junction bases outside the gene matches: 8. The CDR3: CASSRAGAVETQYF. The CDR3 DNA reads TGTGCCAGCAGCCGGGCGGGAGCTGTGGAGACCCAGTACTTC.

This clone was observed a few times. J is TRBJ2-4 and V is TRBV5-1; 14 bases are a match to TRBD2. The CDR3 runs 17 residues. Germline CDR1 and CDR2: SGHRS and YFSETQ. The J segment lost 5 bases and the V segment lost 2 bases, leaving 6 bases of the junction unmatched. The DNA of the CDR3 is TGCGCCAGCAGCTTAGACGGGACTAGCGGGAGCCAAAACATTCAGTACTTC. It codes for CASSLDGTSGSQNIQYF.

The chain recombines TRBV6-5 with TRBJ2-1; 8 bases map to TRBD1. Germline V gives CDR1 MNHEY, CDR2 SVGAGI. The CDR3 length is 16 residues. After removal of 4 bases from V and 1 base from J, the junction contained 6 bases not matched to a gene. As DNA, the CDR3 is TGTGCCAGCAGTTCTCTAAGGGACAGGTCCTACAATGAGCAGTTCTTC. It yields the protein CASSSLRDRSYNEQFF.

With regard to this clone: Lacking the conserved final phenylalanine or tryptophan, this CDR3 likely reflects a read error. The chain combines TRBV6-1 with TRBJ1-1; TRBD1 aligns across 7 bases. Germline V gene data show CDR1 as MNHNS and CDR2 as SASEGT. The CDR3 has 14 amino acids. V lost 5 bases and J lost 6; bases outside the gene matches: 9. The CDR3: CASSLDRVDAEAFV. The CDR3 coding sequence is TGTGCCAGCAGTCTAGACAGGGTAGACGCTGAAGCTTTCGTT.

The chain is built from TRBV15 and TRBJ2-5, with TRBD1 matching 8 bases. The DNA matches TRBJ2-7 better at its end, which makes the J call doubtful. Germline V CDR1 and CDR2: LNHNV, YYDKDF (reference sequence). The CDR3 is made up of 16 amino acids. CDR3 coding DNA: TGTGCCACCAGCCCGGGACCGACAGGGGCGCTACTCGAGCAGTACTTC. It translates to CATSPGPTGALLEQYF.

J is TRBJ2-3 and V is TRBV28; 13 bases agree with TRBD2. V lost 6 bases to trimming and J lost 9 bases; unmatched junction nucleotides: 9. The CDR3 consists of 15 residues. The V gene's germline CDR1 is MDHEN and CDR2 SYDVKM. DNA for the CDR3: TGTGCCAGCAGCGAGGGACTAGCGGGACCCAGCACGCAGTATTTT. It yields the protein CASSEGLAGPSTQYF.

The chain joins TRBV10-1 to TRBJ2-7, with 10 bases identical to TRBD2. J gave up 6 bases and V 5 bases, and 13 bases lay outside the gene matches. The CDR3 is 16 amino acids. Germline V gives CDR1 WNHNN, CDR2 SYGVQD (reference sequence). The CDR3 sequence: CASSPAAGGRFSEQYF. Written as DNA, the CDR3 is TGCGCCAGCAGTCCGGCAGCGGGAGGGCGGTTCTCCGAGCAGTACTTC.

The chain carries TRBV19 and TRBJ2-2, with 7 positions matching TRBD2. Germline CDR1 reads LNHDA; CDR2 reads SQIVND (reference sequence). The CDR3 is 14 residues long. V lost 11 bases, J lost 1 base, and 7 bases stayed unmatched. The CDR3: CAVRASGNTGELFF. DNA of the CDR3: TGTGCCGTACGGGCTAGCGGGAACACCGGGGAGCTGTTTTTT.

The V and J genes are TRBV1 and TRBJ2-2; the D segment call TRBD1 is taken from the table without a DNA check. TRBV1 is described as a pseudogene. The CDR3 covers 19 residues. This CDR3 reads CTSSQEPDRGRQGTGELFF. The CDR3 bases are TGCACCAGCAGCCAAGAGCCTGACAGGGGCCGGCAGGGCACCGGGGAGCTGTTTTTT.

The chain employs TRBV28 and TRBJ1-2; 10 bases align to TRBD1. The CDR3 is 16 amino acids. Germline V gives CDR1 MDHEN, CDR2 SYDVKM. V trimming: 0 bases; J trimming: 8 bases; junction bases outside the gene matches: 9. The CDR3 DNA follows: TGTGCCAGCAGTTTATGGACAGGGGGCGAAGTAGTCGGCTACACCTTC. Protein sequence: CASSLWTGGEVVGYTF.